A single sample is the source of the 12 T cell receptor beta chains below, sequenced in a study of blood T cell repertoires in COVID-19 (TCRdb year 2020). The protocol used for the library was the immunoSEQ multiplex PCR assay. What TCRdb holds here is the immuneACCESS table cut down to in-frame rearrangements. Part of the clones is not present; checked against another copy, under half of the missing clones reflect an unresolved V gene, and the others are unexplained. Here the sample has about 140,000 clones; around 81% occur a single time. Clones ranked in the top ten supply 1.6% of the sample. The source material was peripheral blood. The receptors derive from a human donor in a cohort sampled during active COVID-19.

This clone was recorded a few times. This rearrangement joins TRBV4-3 to TRBJ2-1; possible D gene TRBD2, 6 bases. Trimming stripped 0 bases from V and 11 bases from J, with 11 bases between. Germline V CDR1 and CDR2: LGHNA, YSLEER. The length of the CDR3 is 13 residues. In DNA, the CDR3 is TGCGCCAGCAGCCAAGATGGGGGGACTCAGCAGTTCTTC. It specifies CASSQDGGTQQFF.

The chain employs TRBV3-1 (or the pseudogene TRBV3-2) and TRBJ2-3, with 11 bases lining up with TRBD2. V was pared by 3 bases and J by 5 bases, with 10 bases of the junction left unmatched. The CDR3 loop spans 17 amino acids. Germline values: CDR1 LGHDT, CDR2 YNNKEL (reference sequence). CDR3 sequence: CASSHHRLAGQVDTQYF. The DNA for the CDR3 is TGTGCCAGCAGCCATCACAGACTAGCGGGACAGGTAGATACGCAGTATTTT.

This chain connects TRBV5-4 to TRBJ1-2; D possibly corresponds to TRBD1 (6 bases). Germline values: CDR1 SGHNT, CDR2 YYREEE (reference sequence). The CDR3 is 14 residues long. Deletions cut 0 bases from V and 6 bases from J, with 12 bases between. Here the CDR3 DNA reads TGTGCCAGCAGCTTGGTGGGGGCAGGGAATGGCTACACCTTC. Translated: CASSLVGAGNGYTF.

The chain combines TRBV3-1 (or the pseudogene TRBV3-2) with TRBJ2-3; 10 bases agree with TRBD2. The CDR3 has 17 amino acids. CDR1 and CDR2 (germline): LGHDT, YNNKEL (reference sequence). The trim removed 0 bases at V and 5 bases at J, leaving 8 bases unmatched. CDR3 amino acids: CASSQEGQAGGLDTQYF. In DNA, the CDR3 is TGTGCCAGCAGCCAAGAAGGGCAAGCGGGAGGGTTAGATACGCAGTATTTT.

The gene calls are TRBV25-1 and TRBJ1-1; D perhaps matches TRBD1 (5 bases). Germline values: CDR1 MGHDK, CDR2 SYGVNS. V lost 5 bases and J 5 bases, leaving 12 bases between the germline ends. The CDR3 runs 13 residues. The chain's CDR3 is CASSHGRGTEAFF. The DNA of the CDR3 is TGTGCCAGCAGTCATGGGAGGGGTACTGAAGCTTTCTTT. The full variable domain, its missing parts supplied by reference TRBV25-1 and TRBJ1-1, is EADIYQTPRYLVIGTGKKITLECSQTMGHDKMYWYQQDPGMELHLIHYSYGVNSTEKGDLSSESTVSRIRTEHFPLTLESARPSHTSQYLCASSHGRGTEAFFGQGTRLTVV.

This clone has just a few counts. The V gene is TRBV10-3, the J gene TRBJ1-2, with D possibly being TRBD1 (6 bases). The CDR3 extends over 13 amino acids. The ends were cut back, 4 bases at V and 4 bases at J, with 10 bases in the middle. Looked up from germline, CDR1 is ENHRY and CDR2 is SYGVKD. CDR3 residues: CAISARTVYGYTF. The CDR3 nucleotides are TGTGCCATCAGTGCCCGGACAGTCTATGGCTACACCTTC.

The CDR3 bases are TGTGCCAGCAGCCCTAGCGTTGGTGAAGCTTTCTTT. Translating it yields CASSPSVGEAFF. The V gene is TRBV7-9, the J gene TRBJ1-1; D unresolved. Trimming stripped 5 bases from V and 7 bases from J, with 11 bases between. Per germline, CDR1 SEHNR and CDR2 FQNEAQ (reference sequence). The CDR3 has 12 residues. The full variable domain, in which reference TRBV7-9 and TRBJ1-1 provide the parts outside the CDR3, is DTGVSQNPRHKITKRGQNVTFRCDPISEHNRLYWYRQTLGQGPEFLTYFQNEAQLEKSRLLSDRFSAERPKGSFSTLEIQRTEQGDSAMYLCASSPSVGEAFFGQGTRLTVV.

CDR3 loop: CASSQAGRTGGTRYEQYF. CDR3 DNA: TGTGCCAGCAGCCAAGCCGGCAGGACGGGAGGGACCCGCTACGAGCAGTACTTC. The chain employs TRBV3-1 (or the pseudogene TRBV3-2) and TRBJ2-7, with 8 bases matching TRBD2. V gave up 1 base and J gave up 3 bases; unmatched junction bases: 14. The CDR3 sequence is 18 residues long. The germline gives CDR1 LGHDT, CDR2 YNNKEL (reference sequence).

The rearrangement uses TRBV2 and TRBJ1-1, with 7 bases lining up with TRBD1. V lost 2 bases, J lost 1 base, and 4 bases stayed unmatched. The CDR3 length is 15 residues. Germline CDR1 and CDR2: SNHLY and FYNNEI. The CDR3 DNA reads TGTGCCAGCAGTGAATCCCGGACAGGGAACACTGAAGCTTTCTTT. Its protein product is CASSESRTGNTEAFF.

The chain carries TRBV6-2 or TRBV6-3 and TRBJ2-2; 9 positions agree with TRBD2. The V gene end was trimmed by 2 bases and the J gene end by 6 bases; junction bases not matched to a gene: 7. CDR3 length: 16 residues. From germline, CDR1 is MNHEY and CDR2 SVGEGT. CDR3 DNA: TGTGCCAGCAGTTACCCTGCGGGAGGGTTCCCCGGGGAGCTGTTTTTT. Protein product: CASSYPAGGFPGELFF.

The chain has TRBV27 and TRBJ1-4; TRBD1 is a possible D gene (5 bases). From germline, CDR1 is MNHEY and CDR2 SMNVEV (reference sequence). V lost 2 bases and J lost 2, with 9 bases in between. The CDR3 covers 15 residues. Here the CDR3 reads CASSLGRGTNEKLFF. CDR3 nucleotides: TGTGCCAGCAGTTTAGGGCGGGGGACTAATGAAAAACTGTTTTTT.

This chain links TRBV30 with TRBJ2-7; tentative D call: TRBD2 (6 bases). The CDR3 is made up of 14 amino acids. CDR1 is GTSNPN, CDR2 SVGIG, per germline (reference sequence). Trimming shortened V by 1 base and J by 2 bases, and 12 bases separated the two germline ends. Here the CDR3 reads CAWSAPGVTYEQYF. The CDR3 DNA sequence: TGTGCCTGGAGTGCCCCGGGGGTTACCTACGAGCAGTACTTC.